The clone carrying this T cell receptor (beta chain) came up a few times. The germline V and J ends were trimmed by 3 bases and 6 bases, with 20 bases remaining between them. Germline assignment: CDR1 SGHAT and CDR2 FQDESV (reference sequence). The CDR3 has 17 residues. This sample was taken from a study of CD8 T cells in ankylosing spondylitis. TCRdb re-analysed the 5' RACE reads in MiXCR, keeping a single row per CDR3 protein. The repertoire holds approximately 35,000 distinct CDR3 sequences, with 9.5% to 12% as singletons. This TCR was recovered from a male donor with ankylosing spondylitis. This chain uses TRBV11-1 with TRBJ2-2; the D gene could be TRBD1 or TRBD2 (5 bases each). The sequenced sample consisted of synovial fluid, either unsorted or a sorted T cell fraction (not recorded which). Written as DNA, the CDR3 is TGTGCCAGCAGCTTGATGGATGGGACGCAAAGGGCCGGGGAGCTGTTTTTT. Translated: CASSLMDGTQRAGELFF.